This T cell receptor beta chain emerged from a study of technical replicates of blood from a handful of donors. Clones were read by immunoSEQ multiplex PCR, and TCRdb kept only the in-frame ones, dropping some. The sample has 65,000 to 80,000 clones; 95% to 98% are singletons. CDR1 and CDR2 (germline): SGHTS, YDEGEE. Trimming took 3 bases from V and 4 from J; bases not matched to a gene: 13. This CDR3 is 16 amino acids long. The sequenced sample was T cells isolated from PBMCs. This sequence originates from a human donor in good health. The chain recombines TRBV5-8 with TRBJ2-7, with 7 nucleotides matching TRBD2. CDR3 sequence: CASSSPHSGLGYEQYF. The CDR3 coding sequence is TGTGCCAGCAGCTCGCCCCACTCCGGACTAGGGTACGAGCAGTACTTC.